These 19 T cell receptor beta chains came from one sample sequenced in a study of vaccination and CD4 T cells after COVID-19. Treatment of the sample: roughly 10-day PBMC culture with coronavirus spike peptide pools or control peptides (ViraFEST assay). These TCRs' antigens remain unknown. Sequencing of cultured CD4+ T cell DNA used the Oncomine TCR Beta short-read assay. TCRdb redid the calling of the PCR reads with MiXCR, one entry per CDR3 protein. The table shows 14,000 or so distinct CDR3 sequences, with 52% occurring only once. The specimen was CD4+ T cells from blood, cultured in vitro. The receptors were sampled from a human donor who had recovered from COVID-19.

There are a few counts of this clonotype. This chain connects TRBV28 to TRBJ2-3, with D possibly matching TRBD2 (6 bases). The CDR3 loop spans 13 amino acids. Trimming removed 9 bases at V and 7 bases at J, with 17 bases between. The germline CDR1 and CDR2 sequences are MDHEN and SYDVKM. The CDR3 spells CASQTGALYTQYF. In DNA form, the CDR3 reads TGTGCCAGTCAAACGGGAGCGCTGTATACGCAGTATTTT.

The V gene is TRBV5-1, the J gene TRBJ1-5, with D perhaps matching TRBD1 (5 bases). The CDR3 extends over 15 amino acids. The V end lost 4 bases, the J end lost 1 base, and 12 bases lay between the germline ends. From germline, CDR1 is SGHRS and CDR2 YFSETQ. The CDR3 loop reads CASSQGGVSNQPQHF. The CDR3 region has the DNA TGCGCCAGCAGCCAGGGCGGGGTCAGCAATCAGCCCCAGCATTTT.

The rearrangement joins TRBV15 to TRBJ1-2, with 8 bases lining up with TRBD1. The CDR3 is 12 amino acids. Germline V CDR1 and CDR2: LNHNV, YYDKDF (reference sequence). The ends lost 6 bases at V and 9 bases at J; junction bases unmatched: 6. The chain's CDR3 is CATRKDRESYTF. DNA for the CDR3: TGTGCCACCAGGAAGGACAGGGAGAGCTACACCTTC.

The chain carries TRBV7-9 and TRBJ2-5; D is perhaps TRBD1 (6 bases). V was clipped by 4 bases and J by 4 bases, with 16 bases between them. CDR3 length: 15 amino acids. Germline V gene sequence: CDR1 SEHNR, CDR2 FQNEAQ (reference sequence). The CDR3 reads CASSSRSQGSETQYF. CDR3 nucleotides: TGTGCCAGCAGCTCGAGATCACAGGGTTCAGAGACCCAGTACTTC.

The chain joins TRBV5-1 to TRBJ1-1; no clear D gene. Germline CDR1 and CDR2: SGHRS and YFSETQ. This CDR3 is built from 13 residues. The germline V and J ends were trimmed by 4 bases and 3 bases, with 10 bases remaining between them. CDR3 DNA: TGCGCCAGCAGCGAGGGTTGGGACACTGAAGCTTTCTTT. It yields the protein CASSEGWDTEAFF.

The J gene is TRBJ1-5, the V gene TRBV2; possible D gene TRBD1, 5 bases. The CDR3 sequence is 15 residues long. V lost 3 bases to trimming and J lost 2 bases, with 11 bases between them. In germline, CDR1 is SNHLY, CDR2 FYNNEI. CDR3 DNA: TGTGCCAGCAGTGACCGGACACCGGGCAATCAGCCCCAGCATTTT. Amino acid sequence: CASSDRTPGNQPQHF.

This clonotype was observed once. This sequence joins TRBV5-3 and TRBJ1-1; D is unclear. TRBV5-3 is flagged as an ORF with uncertain function. The ends were cut back, 1 base at V and 1 base at J, with 11 bases in the middle. The CDR3 length is 15 residues. The CDR3 here is CARSLFEHPNTEAFF. CDR3 in DNA: TGTGCCAGAAGCTTGTTTGAACACCCGAACACTGAAGCTTTCTTT.

The chain links TRBV6-1 to TRBJ1-2; TRBD1 might be the D (5 bases). The germline V gene encodes CDR1 MNHNS and CDR2 SASEGT. V was pared by 6 bases and J by 5 bases, with 10 bases between. CDR3 length: 12 residues. Here the CDR3 reads CASRTDSYGYTF. CDR3 DNA sequence: TGTGCCAGCAGAACCGACAGTTATGGCTACACCTTC.

The chain carries TRBV6-1 and TRBJ2-2, with 10 bases fitting TRBD1. This CDR3 contains 15 residues. Germline V gene sequence: CDR1 MNHNS, CDR2 SASEGT. V lost 6 bases to trimming and J lost 5 bases; unmatched junction nucleotides: 6. CDR3 in DNA: TGTGCCAGCAGGCTGGACAGGGGGGAGACCGGGGAGCTGTTTTTT. It codes for CASRLDRGETGELFF.

The V call is TRBV7-2, the J call TRBJ1-5, with D maybe TRBD1 (6 bases). This CDR3 spans 15 amino acids. V was pared by 2 bases and J by 7 bases, with 15 bases between. Germline V CDR1 and CDR2: SGHTA, FQGNSA. The CDR3 nucleotides are TGTGCCAGCAGCTTACGCCTAGGGCAGGGGCAGCCCCAGCATTTT. It codes for CASSLRLGQGQPQHF.

The CDR3 DNA follows: TGCGCCAGCAGTGAGTCGGCAGGGGGTCGGGACGAGCAGTACTTC. The encoded protein is CASSESAGGRDEQYF. This chain joins TRBV10-1 and TRBJ2-7; TRBD1 agrees at 7 bases. V lost 0 bases, J lost 5 bases, and 7 bases stayed unmatched. CDR3 length equals 15 residues. Germline V gives CDR1 WNHNN, CDR2 SYGVQD (reference sequence).

The chain recombines TRBV28 with TRBJ2-7; D may be TRBD2 (5 bases). The CDR3 length is 14 residues. Germline values: CDR1 MDHEN, CDR2 SYDVKM. Trimming removed 6 bases at V and 1 base at J, with 13 bases between. CDR3 in DNA: TGTGCCAGCAGGGTTAGCGCCTATTCCTACGAGCAGTACTTC. Its translation is CASRVSAYSYEQYF. Variable domain in full (rest from reference TRBV28 and TRBJ2-7): DVKVTQSSRYLVKRTGEKVFLECVQDMDHENMFWYRQDPGLGLRLIYFSYDVKMKEKGDIPEGYSVSREKKERFSLILESASTNQTSMYLCASRVSAYSYEQYFGPGTRLTVT.

The V gene is TRBV7-2, the J gene TRBJ1-2; TRBD1 agrees at 9 bases. CDR3 size: 15 residues. CDR1 is SGHTA, CDR2 FQGNSA, per germline. J was trimmed by 4 bases and V by 5 bases; bases with no gene match: 8. The CDR3 spells CASSLGQGPFYGYTF. CDR3 nucleotides: TGTGCCAGCAGCCTCGGACAGGGGCCCTTCTATGGCTACACCTTC.

The V call is TRBV27, the J call TRBJ1-3; D is ambiguous. The V gene lost 5 bases and the J gene lost 3 bases, with 11 bases spanning the gap. The CDR3 length is 14 residues. Germline V gene data show CDR1 as MNHEY and CDR2 as SMNVEV (reference sequence). This chain's CDR3 is CASSMRNGGNTIYF. In DNA form, the CDR3 reads TGTGCCAGCAGTATGAGAAATGGTGGAAACACCATATATTTT.

The sample holds one count of this clonotype. The chain is built from TRBV29-1 and TRBJ2-7; 11 nucleotides line up with TRBD2. This CDR3 has 14 amino acids. The germline CDR1 and CDR2 sequences are SQVTM and ANQGSEA. With 2 bases clipped from V and 7 bases from J, the junction kept 7 bases outside the gene matches. The CDR3, as DNA: TGCAGCGTTGAAAGGTTAGCGGGAGGGCGGGAGCAGTACTTC. Translated, it gives CSVERLAGGREQYF.

The table lists this clonotype with a few counts. The V gene is TRBV6-1, the J gene TRBJ1-2, with TRBD1 as a possible D gene (5 bases). The V gene's germline CDR1 is MNHNS and CDR2 SASEGT. The CDR3 totals 14 residues. V was shortened by 6 bases and J by 5 bases, with 16 bases between the two germline ends. As DNA, the CDR3 is TGTGCCAGCAGAACCCGGGGCGGTCCGTATGGCTACACCTTC. Translation gives CASRTRGGPYGYTF.

The CDR3 DNA sequence: TGCAGTGCTAGCGGGGGTCCTCAGGGCACTGAAGCTTTCTTT. Amino acid sequence: CSASGGPQGTEAFF. The chain couples TRBV20-1 to TRBJ1-1, with a weak D call TRBD1 (5 bases). CDR1 is DFQATT, CDR2 SNEGSKA, per germline (reference sequence). The V end was cut by 3 bases, the J end by 4 bases, with 15 bases between. The CDR3 extends over 14 amino acids.

This chain connects TRBV27 to TRBJ2-2; D is perhaps TRBD1 or TRBD2 (5 bases each). Trimming removed 3 bases from V and 0 bases from J, with 11 bases in between. The V gene's germline CDR1 is MNHEY and CDR2 SMNVEV (reference sequence). The CDR3 is 16 amino acids. The chain's CDR3 is CASSLTGTANTGELFF. DNA of the CDR3: TGTGCCAGCAGTTTGACCGGGACCGCGAACACCGGGGAGCTGTTTTTT.

The chain recombines TRBV27 with TRBJ2-1, with 9 bases lining up with TRBD2. CDR1 MNHEY and CDR2 SMNVEV come from the germline V gene (reference sequence). Losses at the gene ends were 4 bases for V and 2 bases for J; bases not matched to a gene: 3. The CDR3 extends over 15 amino acids. For the CDR3, the DNA is TGTGCCAGCAGTTCAGCGGGAGGTACCTACAATGAGCAGTTCTTC. It encodes CASSSAGGTYNEQFF.